Detailed here is one T cell receptor beta chain. The data originate from a study of blood T cell repertoires in COVID-19. On the study more broadly: Spain, Italy and the United States supplied samples that represented acute and convalescent COVID-19. T cells, B-cell-depleted T cells, or PBMCs provided the cDNA or gDNA that served as material.

The study drew participants aged about 18 to 90 years from some 25 US areas. Clinical history as reported by participants underpinned cohort assignment. The germline CDR1 and CDR2 sequences are GTSNPN and SVGIG (reference sequence). The CDR3 length is 18 residues. After removal of 2 bases from V and 3 bases from J, the junction contained 14 bases not matched to a gene. Only in-frame clones appear in the TCRdb table, and some are missing; sequencing was by immunoSEQ multiplex PCR. The sample contains fewer than 250,000 clones, approximately 86% of which appear only once. The chain couples TRBV30 to TRBJ1-5; TRBD1 matches at 9 bases. The clonotype originates from a woman aged 40 to 50 with acute COVID-19. The specimen sequenced was PBMCs or T cells enriched from blood (not recorded which). In nucleotides, the CDR3 is TGTGCCTGGAGTCGGACAGGGGCGCAATACCACCACAATCAGCCCCAGCATTTT. It translates to CAWSRTGAQYHHNQPQHF.